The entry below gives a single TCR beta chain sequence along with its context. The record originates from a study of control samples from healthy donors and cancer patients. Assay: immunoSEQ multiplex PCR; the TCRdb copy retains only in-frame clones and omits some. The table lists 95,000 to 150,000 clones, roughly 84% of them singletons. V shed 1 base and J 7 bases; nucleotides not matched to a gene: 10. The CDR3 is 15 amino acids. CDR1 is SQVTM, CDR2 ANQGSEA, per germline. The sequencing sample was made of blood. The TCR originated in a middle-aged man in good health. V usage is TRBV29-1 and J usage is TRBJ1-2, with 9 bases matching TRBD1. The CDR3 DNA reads TGCAGCGTTGAAGTCCGGACAGGGGTCAAAGGTGGCTACACCTTC. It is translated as CSVEVRTGVKGGYTF.